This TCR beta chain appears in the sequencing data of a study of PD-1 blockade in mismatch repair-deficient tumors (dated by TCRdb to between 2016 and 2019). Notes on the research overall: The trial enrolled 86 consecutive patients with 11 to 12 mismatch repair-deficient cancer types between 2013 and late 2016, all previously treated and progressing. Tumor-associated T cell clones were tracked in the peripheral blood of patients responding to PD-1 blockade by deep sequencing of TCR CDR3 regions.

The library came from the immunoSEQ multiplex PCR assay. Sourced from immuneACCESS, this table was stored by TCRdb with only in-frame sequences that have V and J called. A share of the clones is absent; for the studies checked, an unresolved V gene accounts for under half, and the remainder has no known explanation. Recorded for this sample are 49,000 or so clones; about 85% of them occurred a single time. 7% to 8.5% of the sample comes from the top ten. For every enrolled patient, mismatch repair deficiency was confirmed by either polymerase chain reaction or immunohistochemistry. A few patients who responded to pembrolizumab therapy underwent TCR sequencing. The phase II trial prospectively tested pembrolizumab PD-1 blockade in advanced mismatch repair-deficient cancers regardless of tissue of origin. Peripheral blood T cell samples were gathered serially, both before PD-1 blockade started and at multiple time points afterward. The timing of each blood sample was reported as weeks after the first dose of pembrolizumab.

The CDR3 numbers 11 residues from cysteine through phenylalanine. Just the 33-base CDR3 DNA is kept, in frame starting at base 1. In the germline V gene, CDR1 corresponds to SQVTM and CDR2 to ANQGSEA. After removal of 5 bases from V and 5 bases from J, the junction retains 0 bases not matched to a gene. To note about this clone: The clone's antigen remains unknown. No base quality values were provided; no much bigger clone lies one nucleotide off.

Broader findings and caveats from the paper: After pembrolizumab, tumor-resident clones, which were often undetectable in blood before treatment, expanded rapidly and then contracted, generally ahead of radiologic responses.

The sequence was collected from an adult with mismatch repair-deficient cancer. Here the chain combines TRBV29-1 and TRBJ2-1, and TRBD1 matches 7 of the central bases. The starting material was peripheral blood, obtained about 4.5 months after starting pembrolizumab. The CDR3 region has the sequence CSVTGDNEQFF. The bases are TGCAGCGTTACAGGGGACAATGAGCAGTTCTTC.